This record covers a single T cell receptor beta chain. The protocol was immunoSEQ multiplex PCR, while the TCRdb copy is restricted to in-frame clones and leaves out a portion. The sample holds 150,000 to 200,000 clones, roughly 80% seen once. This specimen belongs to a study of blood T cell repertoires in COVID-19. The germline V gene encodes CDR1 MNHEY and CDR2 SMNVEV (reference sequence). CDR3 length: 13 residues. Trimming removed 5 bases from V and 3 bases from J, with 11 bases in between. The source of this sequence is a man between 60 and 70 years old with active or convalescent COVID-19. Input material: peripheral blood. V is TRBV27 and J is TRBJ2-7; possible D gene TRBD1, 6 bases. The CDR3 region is CASSAQTGYEQYF. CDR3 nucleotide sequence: TGTGCCAGCAGTGCCCAGACAGGCTACGAGCAGTACTTC.